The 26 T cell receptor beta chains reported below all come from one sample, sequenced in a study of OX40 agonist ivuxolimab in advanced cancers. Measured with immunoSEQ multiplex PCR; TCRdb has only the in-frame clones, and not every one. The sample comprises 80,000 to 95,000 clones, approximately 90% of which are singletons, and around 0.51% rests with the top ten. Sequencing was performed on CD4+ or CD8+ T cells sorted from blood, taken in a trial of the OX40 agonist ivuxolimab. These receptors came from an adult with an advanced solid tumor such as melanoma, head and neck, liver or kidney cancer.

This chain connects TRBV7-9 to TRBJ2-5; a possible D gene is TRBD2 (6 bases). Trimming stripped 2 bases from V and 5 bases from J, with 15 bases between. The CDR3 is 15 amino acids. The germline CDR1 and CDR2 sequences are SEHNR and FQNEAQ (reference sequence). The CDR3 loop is CASSLLRLVGETQYF. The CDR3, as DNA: TGTGCCAGCAGCTTATTACGACTAGTTGGCGAGACCCAGTACTTC.

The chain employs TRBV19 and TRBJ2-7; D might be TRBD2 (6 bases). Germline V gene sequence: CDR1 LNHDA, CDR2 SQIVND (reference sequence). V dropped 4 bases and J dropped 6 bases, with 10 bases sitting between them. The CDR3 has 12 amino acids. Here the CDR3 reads CASSTVEGEQYF. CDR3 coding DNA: TGTGCCAGTAGTACCGTGGAGGGCGAGCAGTACTTC. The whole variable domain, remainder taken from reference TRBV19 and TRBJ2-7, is DGGITQSPKYLFRKEGQNVTLSCEQNLNHDAMYWYRQDPGQGLRLIYYSQIVNDFQKGDIAEGYSVSREKKESFPLTVTSAQKNPTAFYLCASSTVEGEQYFGPGTRLTVT.

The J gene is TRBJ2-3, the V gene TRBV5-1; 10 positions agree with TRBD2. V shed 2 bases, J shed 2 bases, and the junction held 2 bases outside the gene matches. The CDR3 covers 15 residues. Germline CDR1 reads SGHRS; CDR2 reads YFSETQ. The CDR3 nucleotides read TGCGCCAGCAGCTTCGGGACTAGCGCCACAGATACGCAGTATTTT. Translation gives CASSFGTSATDTQYF.

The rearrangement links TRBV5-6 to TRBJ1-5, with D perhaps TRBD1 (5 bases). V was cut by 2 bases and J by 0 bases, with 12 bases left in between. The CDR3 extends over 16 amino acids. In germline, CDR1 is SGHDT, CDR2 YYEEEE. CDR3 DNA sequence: TGTGCCAGCAGCTTCGGGGGACTGTTTAGCAATCAGCCCCAGCATTTT. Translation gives CASSFGGLFSNQPQHF.

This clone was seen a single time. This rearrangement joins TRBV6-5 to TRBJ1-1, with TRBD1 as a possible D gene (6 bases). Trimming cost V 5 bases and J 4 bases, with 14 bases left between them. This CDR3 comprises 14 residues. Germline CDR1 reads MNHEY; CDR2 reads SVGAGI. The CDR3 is CASSITGKGTEAFF. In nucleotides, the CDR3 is TGTGCCAGCAGTATAACAGGGAAGGGCACTGAAGCTTTCTTT.

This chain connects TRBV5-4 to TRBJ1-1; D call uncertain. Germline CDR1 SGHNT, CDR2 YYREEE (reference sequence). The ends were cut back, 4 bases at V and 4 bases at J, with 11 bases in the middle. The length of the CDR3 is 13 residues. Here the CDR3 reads CASSQDSGTEAFF. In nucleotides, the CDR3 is TGTGCCAGCAGCCAGGATAGCGGCACTGAAGCTTTCTTT.

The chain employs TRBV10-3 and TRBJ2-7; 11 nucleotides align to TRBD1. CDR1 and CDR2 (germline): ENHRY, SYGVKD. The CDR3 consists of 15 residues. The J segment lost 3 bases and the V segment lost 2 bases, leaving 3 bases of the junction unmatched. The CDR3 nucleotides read TGTGCCATCAGTGAGGGACAGGGGGCTATCTACGAGCAGTACTTC. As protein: CAISEGQGAIYEQYF.

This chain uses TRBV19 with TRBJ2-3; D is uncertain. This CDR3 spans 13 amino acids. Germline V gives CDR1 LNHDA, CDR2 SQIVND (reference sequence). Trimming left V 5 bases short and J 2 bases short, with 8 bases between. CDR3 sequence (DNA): TGTGCCAGTAGTCCCCCGCACACAGATACGCAGTATTTT. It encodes CASSPPHTDTQYF.

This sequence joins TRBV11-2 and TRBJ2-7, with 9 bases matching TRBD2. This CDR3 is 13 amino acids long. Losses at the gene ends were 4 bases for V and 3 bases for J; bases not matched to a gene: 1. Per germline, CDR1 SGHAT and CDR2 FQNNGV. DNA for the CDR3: TGTGCCAGCAGCTCTAGCGGGGTCTACGAGCAGTACTTC. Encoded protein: CASSSSGVYEQYF.

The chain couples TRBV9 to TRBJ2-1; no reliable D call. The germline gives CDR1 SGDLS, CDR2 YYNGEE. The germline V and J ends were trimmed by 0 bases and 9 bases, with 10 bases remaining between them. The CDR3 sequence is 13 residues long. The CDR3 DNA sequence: TGTGCCAGCAGCGTAGAACTCCACTCTGAGCAGTTCTTC. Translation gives CASSVELHSEQFF.

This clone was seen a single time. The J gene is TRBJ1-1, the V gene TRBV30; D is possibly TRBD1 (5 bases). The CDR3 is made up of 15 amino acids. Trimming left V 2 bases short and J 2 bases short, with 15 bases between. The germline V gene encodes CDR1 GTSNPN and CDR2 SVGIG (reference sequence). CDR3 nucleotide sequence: TGTGCCTGGAGTTACGGGGGGGGAGCTAACACTGAAGCTTTCTTT. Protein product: CAWSYGGGANTEAFF.

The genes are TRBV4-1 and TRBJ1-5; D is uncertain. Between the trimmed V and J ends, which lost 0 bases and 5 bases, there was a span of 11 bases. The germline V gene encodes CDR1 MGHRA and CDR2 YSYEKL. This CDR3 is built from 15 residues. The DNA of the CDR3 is TGCGCCAGCAGCCAAGATATAGGAGGATATCAGCCCCAGCATTTT. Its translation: CASSQDIGGYQPQHF.

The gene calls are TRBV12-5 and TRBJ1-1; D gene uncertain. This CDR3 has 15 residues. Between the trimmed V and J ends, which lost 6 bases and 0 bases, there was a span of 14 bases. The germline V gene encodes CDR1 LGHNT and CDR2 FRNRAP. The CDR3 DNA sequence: TGTGCTAGTGGCCCCCCGGACCGTCTGAACACTGAAGCTTTCTTT. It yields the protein CASGPPDRLNTEAFF.

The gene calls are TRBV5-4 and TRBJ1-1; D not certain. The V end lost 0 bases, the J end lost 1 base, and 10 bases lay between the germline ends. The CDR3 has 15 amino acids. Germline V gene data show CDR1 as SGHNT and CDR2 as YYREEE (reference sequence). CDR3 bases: TGTGCCAGCAGCTTGGCGGGGTGGGGGAACACTGAAGCTTTCTTT. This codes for CASSLAGWGNTEAFF.

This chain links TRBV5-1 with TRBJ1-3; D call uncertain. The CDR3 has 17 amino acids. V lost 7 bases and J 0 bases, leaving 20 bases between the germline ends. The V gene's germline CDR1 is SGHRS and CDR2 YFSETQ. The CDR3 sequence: CASSRSADASSGNTIYF. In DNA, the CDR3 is TGCGCCAGCTCCCGGTCGGCCGACGCGTCCTCTGGAAACACCATATATTTT.

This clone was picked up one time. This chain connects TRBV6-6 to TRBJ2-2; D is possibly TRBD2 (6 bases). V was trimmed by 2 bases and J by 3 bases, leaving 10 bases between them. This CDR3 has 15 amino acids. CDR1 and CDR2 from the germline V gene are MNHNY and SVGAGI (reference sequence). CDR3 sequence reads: CASSYLGGDTGELFF. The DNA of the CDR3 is TGTGCCAGCAGTTACCTGGGGGGAGACACCGGGGAGCTGTTTTTT.

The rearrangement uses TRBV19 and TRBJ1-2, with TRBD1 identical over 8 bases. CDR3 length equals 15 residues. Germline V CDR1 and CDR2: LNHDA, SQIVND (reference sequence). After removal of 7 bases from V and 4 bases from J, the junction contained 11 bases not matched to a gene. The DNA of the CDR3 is TGTGCCAGTACCGCCTCGGACAGGGTCGGCTATGGCTACACCTTC. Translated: CASTASDRVGYGYTF. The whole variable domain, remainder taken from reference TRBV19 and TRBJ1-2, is DGGITQSPKYLFRKEGQNVTLSCEQNLNHDAMYWYRQDPGQGLRLIYYSQIVNDFQKGDIAEGYSVSREKKESFPLTVTSAQKNPTAFYLCASTASDRVGYGYTFGSGTRLTVV.

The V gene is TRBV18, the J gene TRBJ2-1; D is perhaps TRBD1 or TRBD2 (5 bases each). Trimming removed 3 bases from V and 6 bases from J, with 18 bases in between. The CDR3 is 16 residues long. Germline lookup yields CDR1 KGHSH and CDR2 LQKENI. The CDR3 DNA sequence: TGTGCCAGCTCACCTGTCGGGACGGGTCCTGGCAATGAGCAGTTCTTC. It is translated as CASSPVGTGPGNEQFF.

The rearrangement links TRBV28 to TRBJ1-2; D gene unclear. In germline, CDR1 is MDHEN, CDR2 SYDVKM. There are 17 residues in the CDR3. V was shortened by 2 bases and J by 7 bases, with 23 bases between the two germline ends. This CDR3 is CASSLAEGNGIRLGYTF. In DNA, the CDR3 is TGTGCCAGCAGTTTAGCCGAGGGAAACGGAATCCGACTTGGCTACACCTTC.

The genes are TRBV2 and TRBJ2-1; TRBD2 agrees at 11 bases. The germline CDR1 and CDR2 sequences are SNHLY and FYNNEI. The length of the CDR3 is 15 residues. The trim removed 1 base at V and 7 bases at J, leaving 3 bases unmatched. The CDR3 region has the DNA TGTGCCAGCAGTGAAGGAGGGACTAGCGGTAATGAGCAGTTCTTC. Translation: CASSEGGTSGNEQFF.

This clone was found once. Here the CDR3 DNA reads TGTGCCAGCAGCTTCGGGACACTGGATTCACCCCTCCACTTT. It yields the protein CASSFGTLDSPLHF. This chain uses TRBV5-5 with TRBJ1-6, with D possibly matching TRBD1 (6 bases). Trimming removed 2 bases from V and 8 bases from J, with 11 bases in between. The CDR3 runs to 14 residues. Looked up from germline, CDR1 is SGHKS and CDR2 is YYEKEE (reference sequence).

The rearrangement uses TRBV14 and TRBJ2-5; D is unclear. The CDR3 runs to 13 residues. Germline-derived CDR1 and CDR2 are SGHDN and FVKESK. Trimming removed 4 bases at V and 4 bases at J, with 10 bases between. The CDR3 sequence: CASSPVARETQYF. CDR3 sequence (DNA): TGTGCCAGCAGCCCCGTCGCCCGAGAGACCCAGTACTTC.

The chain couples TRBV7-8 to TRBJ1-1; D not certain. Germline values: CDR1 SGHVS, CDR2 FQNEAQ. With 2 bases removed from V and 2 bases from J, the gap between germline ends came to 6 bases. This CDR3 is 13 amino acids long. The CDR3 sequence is CASSLLRNTEAFF. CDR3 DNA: TGTGCCAGCAGCTTATTGCGTAACACTGAAGCTTTCTTT.

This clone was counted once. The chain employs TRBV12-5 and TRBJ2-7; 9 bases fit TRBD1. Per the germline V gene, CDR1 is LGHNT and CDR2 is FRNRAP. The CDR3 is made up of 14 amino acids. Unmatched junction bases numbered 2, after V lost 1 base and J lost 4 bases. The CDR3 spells CASGLGTGVYEQYF. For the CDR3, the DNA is TGTGCTAGTGGTTTGGGGACAGGGGTATACGAGCAGTACTTC.

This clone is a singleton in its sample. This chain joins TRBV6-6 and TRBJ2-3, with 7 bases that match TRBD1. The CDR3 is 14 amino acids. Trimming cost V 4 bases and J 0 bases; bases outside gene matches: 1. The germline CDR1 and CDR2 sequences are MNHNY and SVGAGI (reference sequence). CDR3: CASSLGQSTDTQYF. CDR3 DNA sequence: TGTGCCAGCAGTTTGGGACAGAGCACAGATACGCAGTATTTT.

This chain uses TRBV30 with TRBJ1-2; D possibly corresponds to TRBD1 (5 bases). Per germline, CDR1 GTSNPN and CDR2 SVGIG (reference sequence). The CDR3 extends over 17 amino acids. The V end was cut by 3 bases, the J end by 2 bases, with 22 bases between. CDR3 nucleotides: TGTGCCTGGAGCTTGGTCGTTGGGGCCTCCTCCAACTATGGCTACACCTTC. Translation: CAWSLVVGASSNYGYTF.